What follows are 18 T cell receptor beta chains derived from one specimen sequenced in a study of blood T cell repertoires in COVID-19. Libraries were prepared by immunoSEQ multiplex PCR; TCRdb keeps only in-frame clonotypes and omits some of them. The sample has about 130,000 clones, about 80% seen once. The sequencing input was peripheral blood. The source of these receptors is a woman aged 45-65 years with acute or convalescent COVID-19.

The chain links TRBV11-3 to TRBJ1-6; TRBD1 might be the D (6 bases). This CDR3 region has 13 residues. Germline-derived CDR1 and CDR2 are SGHNT and YENEEA. Trimming took 3 bases from V and 8 from J, leaving 8 bases between them. The CDR3: CASSLGADSPLHF. The CDR3 DNA follows: TGTGCCAGCAGCTTGGGGGCTGATTCACCCCTCCACTTT.

This clone was picked up a small number of times. The V gene is TRBV27, the J gene TRBJ1-2, with 9 bases identical to TRBD1. This CDR3 has 14 residues. With 6 bases clipped from V and 1 base from J, the junction kept 3 bases outside the gene matches. CDR1 MNHEY and CDR2 SMNVEV come from the germline V gene (reference sequence). CDR3 protein: CASRRQGVNYGYTF. The DNA for the CDR3 is TGTGCCAGCAGGAGACAGGGGGTTAACTATGGCTACACCTTC.

The chain uses TRBV7-2 and TRBJ1-2, with 9 bases lining up with TRBD1. CDR1 is SGHTA and CDR2 is FQGNSA in the germline V gene. Trimming at V came to 5 bases and at J to 5 bases, leaving 3 bases not matched to a gene. The CDR3 length is 13 residues. The CDR3 coding sequence is TGTGCCAGCAGCCGGACAGGGGAGTATGGCTACACCTTC. As protein: CASSRTGEYGYTF. The full variable domain, with the rest looked up from reference TRBV7-2 and TRBJ1-2, is GAGVSQSPSNKVTEKGKDVELRCDPISGHTALYWYRQSLGQGLEFLIYFQGNSAPDKSGLPSDRFSAERTGGSVSTLTIQRTQQEDSAVYLCASSRTGEYGYTFGSGTRLTVV.

The J gene is TRBJ2-2, the V gene TRBV5-1, with D possibly TRBD1 on 7 matching bases. V lost 4 bases and J lost 8, with 18 bases in between. This CDR3 has 15 amino acids. Germline CDR1 is SGHRS and CDR2 is YFSETQ. This chain's CDR3 is CASSTTTQGGGELFF. The CDR3 nucleotides read TGCGCCAGCAGCACGACCACCCAGGGGGGAGGGGAGCTGTTTTTT.

The chain combines TRBV2 with TRBJ1-2; maybe TRBD1 (6 bases). Trimming cost V 4 bases and J 7 bases, with 10 bases left between them. The CDR3 spans 12 residues. Looked up from germline, CDR1 is SNHLY and CDR2 is FYNNEI. The CDR3 DNA reads as TGTGCCAGCAGTGTAAGGACAGTTGGCTACACCTTC. Its protein is CASSVRTVGYTF.

This chain joins TRBV4-2 and TRBJ2-1; TRBD1 might be the D (7 bases). The CDR3 has 15 residues. Per the germline V gene, CDR1 is LGHNA and CDR2 is YNFKEQ. The V gene lost 4 bases and the J gene lost 8 bases, with 18 bases spanning the gap. The CDR3 sequence: CASSPIGGGQDEQFF. In DNA form, the CDR3 reads TGTGCCAGCAGCCCTATAGGAGGGGGCCAGGATGAGCAGTTCTTC.

The sample holds many counts of this clone. The chain joins TRBV6-6 to TRBJ2-1; 9 nucleotides agree with TRBD2. The CDR3 is made up of 14 amino acids. Trimming at V came to 6 bases and at J to 4 bases, leaving 4 bases not matched to a gene. Germline CDR1 MNHNY, CDR2 SVGAGI (reference sequence). CDR3 coding DNA: TGTGCCAGCAGGCGGGGGGGCGCGTACAATGAGCAGTTCTTC. It translates to CASRRGGAYNEQFF.

This clone has only a few counts. The V call is TRBV15, the J call TRBJ1-2; maybe TRBD1 (5 bases). The V end was cut by 1 base, the J end by 7 bases, with 13 bases between. CDR1 and CDR2 (germline): LNHNV, YYDKDF (reference sequence). CDR3 length equals 14 residues. The CDR3 reads CATSRAGGTPGYTF. CDR3 sequence (DNA): TGTGCCACCAGCAGAGCCGGAGGGACCCCTGGCTACACCTTC.

This sequence joins TRBV5-1 and TRBJ2-7, with 9 bases aligning to TRBD1. This CDR3 has 15 amino acids. CDR1 and CDR2 (germline): SGHRS, YFSETQ. V lost 1 base to trimming and J lost 2 bases; unmatched junction nucleotides: 4. The DNA for the CDR3 is TGCGCCAGCAGCTTGTCGGGGACAGGGCCCTACGAGCAGTACTTC. It specifies CASSLSGTGPYEQYF.

This clone has a single count. V and J are TRBV6-5 and TRBJ2-2, with TRBD2 matching 9 bases. Per germline, CDR1 MNHEY and CDR2 SVGAGI. CDR3 length: 14 residues. V lost 8 bases and J lost 2; bases outside the gene matches: 3. DNA of the CDR3: TGTGCCAGCCTGCGGGGGGGAAACACCGGGGAGCTGTTTTTT. The encoded protein is CASLRGGNTGELFF.

The gene calls are TRBV18 and TRBJ1-3; no clear D. The germline V gene has CDR1 KGHSH and CDR2 LQKENI. The V gene lost 3 bases and the J gene lost 0 bases, with 15 bases spanning the gap. This CDR3 contains 17 residues. CDR3 DNA sequence: TGTGCCAGCTCACCGACACCAAGCAGTAGCTCTGGAAACACCATATATTTT. As protein: CASSPTPSSSSGNTIYF. Using reference TRBV18 and TRBJ1-3 for the parts outside the CDR3, the full variable domain is NAGVMQNPRHLVRRRGQEARLRCSPMKGHSHVYWYRQLPEEGLKFMVYLQKENIIDESGMPKERFSAEFPKEGPSILRIQQVVRGDSAAYFCASSPTPSSSSGNTIYFGEGSWLTVV.

The chain uses TRBV6-5 and TRBJ2-1, with TRBD1 matching over 7 bases. CDR3 length equals 14 residues. Germline assignment: CDR1 MNHEY and CDR2 SVGAGI. With 4 bases clipped from V and 9 bases from J, the junction kept 9 bases outside the gene matches. This chain's CDR3 is CASSSSGGRGEQFF. For the CDR3, the DNA is TGTGCCAGCAGTTCCTCAGGGGGAAGGGGTGAGCAGTTCTTC.

The chain employs TRBV5-6 and TRBJ2-7; 8 nucleotides match TRBD1. Germline V gene data show CDR1 as SGHDT and CDR2 as YYEEEE. The CDR3 length is 14 residues. The ends lost 4 bases at V and 0 bases at J; junction bases unmatched: 3. CDR3: CASSVGQDSYEQYF. The CDR3 DNA sequence: TGTGCCAGCAGCGTGGGACAGGACTCCTACGAGCAGTACTTC.

The chain is built from TRBV19 and TRBJ2-1, with 14 bases aligning to TRBD2. The V and J ends lost 5 bases and 10 bases, in that order; junction bases with no gene match: 7. CDR1 is LNHDA and CDR2 is SQIVND in the germline V gene (reference sequence). The CDR3 contains 15 residues. The CDR3 spells CASSVPGLAGEEQFF. In nucleotides, the CDR3 is TGTGCCAGTAGTGTACCGGGACTAGCGGGGGAAGAGCAGTTCTTC.

The gene calls are TRBV5-4 and TRBJ1-1; D possibly corresponds to TRBD1 (6 bases). Trimming removed 4 bases at V and 3 bases at J, with 28 bases between. In germline, CDR1 is SGHNT, CDR2 YYREEE (reference sequence). The CDR3 is 19 residues long. This CDR3 reads CASSPDWDPRGRQDTEAFF. As DNA, the CDR3 is TGTGCCAGCAGCCCAGACTGGGACCCCAGGGGTAGGCAAGACACTGAAGCTTTCTTT.

This clone was detected only once. The rearrangement links TRBV2 to TRBJ1-5, with D tentatively TRBD1 (6 bases). The CDR3 loop spans 15 amino acids. CDR1 and CDR2 (germline): SNHLY, FYNNEI. Trimming shortened V by 5 bases and J by 1 base, and 12 bases separated the two germline ends. The CDR3, as DNA: TGTGCCAGCAGTTCCTACAGGGCGAGCAATCAGCCCCAGCATTTT. Translated, it gives CASSSYRASNQPQHF.

The rearrangement links TRBV11-1 to TRBJ2-3; 7 nucleotides agree with TRBD2. The length of the CDR3 is 16 residues. Per germline, CDR1 SGHAT and CDR2 FQDESV (reference sequence). J gave up 2 bases and V 0 bases, and 5 bases lay outside the gene matches. The CDR3 spells CASSLALGGNTDTQYF. DNA for the CDR3: TGTGCCAGCAGCTTAGCGCTGGGGGGGAACACAGATACGCAGTATTTT. Looking up the rest from reference TRBV11-1 and TRBJ2-3 gives the full variable domain: EAEVAQSPRYKITEKSQAVAFWCDPISGHATLYWYRQILGQGPELLVQFQDESVVDDSQLPKDRFSAERLKGVDSTLKIQPAELGDSAMYLCASSLALGGNTDTQYFGPGTRLTVL.

The V call is TRBV5-1, the J call TRBJ1-6; 7 bases agree with TRBD1. The CDR3 has 14 residues. The germline gives CDR1 SGHRS, CDR2 YFSETQ. With 5 bases clipped from V and 5 bases from J, the junction kept 4 bases outside the gene matches. This chain's CDR3 is CASRWDSHNSPLHF. CDR3 nucleotide sequence: TGCGCCAGCAGATGGGACAGTCATAATTCACCCCTCCACTTT. Full variable domain (outside the CDR3, taken from reference TRBV5-1 and TRBJ1-6): KAGVTQTPRYLIKTRGQQVTLSCSPISGHRSVSWYQQTPGQGLQFLFEYFSETQRNKGNFPGRFSGRQFSNSRSEMNVSTLELGDSALYLCASRWDSHNSPLHFGNGTRLTVT.